One TCR beta chain is described in this entry. The antigen is undetermined. The data derive from a study of shared clonotypes between healthy human individuals. The CDR3 is 14 amino acids. Germline V gives CDR1 MNHNS, CDR2 SASEGT. Between the trimmed V and J ends, which lost 1 base and 5 bases, there was a span of 12 bases. Researchers divided each subset's genomic DNA evenly across several immunoSEQ plates. Data came from immunoSEQ multiplex PCR; TCRdb stores just in-frame clones and leaves some out. The sample has some 480,000 clones, 79% seen once. Study-level results: With few donors, the genetic and exposure-history diversity represented was limited.

This chain uses TRBV6-1 with TRBJ2-7; no definite D call. Sequences were obtained from PBMCs. The sequence derives from a woman aged 40 to 49 in good health. Some clones in this sample may be carry-over from other donors' samples. The CDR3 region is CASSEVWFRDEQYF. The CDR3 DNA reads TGTGCCAGCAGTGAAGTTTGGTTTCGGGACGAGCAGTACTTC.